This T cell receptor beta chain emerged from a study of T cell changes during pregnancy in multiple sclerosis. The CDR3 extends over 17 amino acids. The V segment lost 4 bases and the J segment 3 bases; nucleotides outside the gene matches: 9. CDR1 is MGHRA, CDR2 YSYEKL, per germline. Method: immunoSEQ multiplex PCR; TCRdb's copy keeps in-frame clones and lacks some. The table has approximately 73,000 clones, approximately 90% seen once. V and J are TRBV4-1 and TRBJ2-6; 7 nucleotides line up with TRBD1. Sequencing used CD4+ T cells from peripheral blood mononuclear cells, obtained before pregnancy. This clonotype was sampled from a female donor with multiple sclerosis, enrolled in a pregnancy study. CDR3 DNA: TGCGCCAGCAGCCCGGGACAGAACTTAGTTGGGGCCAACGTCCTGACTTTC. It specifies CASSPGQNLVGANVLTF.